This entry lists 16 T cell receptor beta chains sequenced from one sample in a study of cytomegalovirus exposure and HLA in healthy donors. PCR primers comprised 60 Vbeta and 13 Jbeta primers. This table comes from immunoSEQ multiplex PCR, and its TCRdb copy is limited to in-frame clones, with some not included. The sample contains about 130,000 clones, over 70% of which appear only once. Sequenced: PBMCs. The receptors shown here come from a woman in her forties in good health and CMV-seronegative.

This CDR3 reads CASGLSFKDSPLHF. CDR3 sequence (DNA): TGTGCCAGCGGACTTAGCTTCAAGGATTCACCCCTCCACTTT. The V gene is TRBV28, the J gene TRBJ1-6; D not certain. The germline gives CDR1 MDHEN, CDR2 SYDVKM. Trimming shortened V by 8 bases and J by 8 bases, and 16 bases separated the two germline ends. This CDR3 has 14 amino acids.

The gene calls are TRBV28 and TRBJ1-1; D is unresolved. The germline V gene has CDR1 MDHEN and CDR2 SYDVKM. V shed 7 bases and J shed 2 bases, with 8 bases lying between them. The CDR3 spans 12 residues. The CDR3 region is CASTAANTEAFF. The CDR3 nucleotides are TGTGCCAGCACGGCGGCAAACACTGAAGCTTTCTTT.

The chain links TRBV5-5 to TRBJ2-7; weak D call: TRBD2 (6 bases). This CDR3 spans 15 amino acids. Germline V gene lookup returns CDR1 SGHKS and CDR2 YYEKEE (reference sequence). V dropped 0 bases and J dropped 3 bases, with 13 bases sitting between them. In DNA, the CDR3 is TGTGCCAGCAGCTTGGCGGGGACTGCTGTCTACGAGCAGTACTTC. It codes for CASSLAGTAVYEQYF.

This clone was observed once. The chain uses TRBV30 and TRBJ1-2, with D possibly TRBD1 on 6 matching bases. The length of the CDR3 is 14 residues. Per germline, CDR1 GTSNPN and CDR2 SVGIG (reference sequence). The V end lost 4 bases, the J end lost 4 bases, and 16 bases lay between the germline ends. DNA of the CDR3: TGTGCCTGGAAGCTGACAGGAATCACCTATGGCTACACCTTC. Translated: CAWKLTGITYGYTF.

The chain recombines TRBV2 with TRBJ2-1; 11 bases are shared with TRBD2. V shed 6 bases and J 8 bases; nucleotides not matched to a gene: 15. This CDR3 is 17 amino acids long. Germline CDR1 is SNHLY and CDR2 is FYNNEI. The chain's CDR3 is CASSPNSGGAGSDEQFF. The CDR3 nucleotides read TGTGCCAGCAGCCCTAATAGCGGGGGGGCGGGTTCCGATGAGCAGTTCTTC.

J is TRBJ1-3 and V is TRBV30; D is ambiguous. The CDR3 runs to 14 residues. Trimming took off 0 bases at V and 1 base at J, with 7 bases between the two ends. Germline lookup yields CDR1 GTSNPN and CDR2 SVGIG (reference sequence). The DNA of the CDR3 is TGTGCCTGGAGTGTACCAGATTCTGGAAACACCATATATTTT. This gives the protein CAWSVPDSGNTIYF.

The chain combines TRBV4-2 with TRBJ2-5, with 16 bases that match TRBD2. The J segment lost 4 bases and the V segment lost 3 bases, leaving 17 bases of the junction unmatched. CDR1 LGHNA and CDR2 YNFKEQ come from the germline V gene. This CDR3 has 21 residues. This chain's CDR3 is CASSQDAGTSGRDGKGETQYF. The DNA of the CDR3 is TGTGCCAGCAGCCAGGACGCCGGGACTAGCGGGAGGGACGGTAAAGGAGAGACCCAGTACTTC.

The chain employs TRBV7-9 and TRBJ2-7; D call uncertain. The CDR3 covers 13 residues. The germline CDR1 and CDR2 sequences are SEHNR and FQNEAQ (reference sequence). Trimming took 3 bases from V and 0 from J, leaving 6 bases between them. For the CDR3, the DNA is TGTGCCAGCAGCTTCTCGAGCTCCTACGAGCAGTACTTC. Encoded protein: CASSFSSSYEQYF.

Remarks on this clone: The germline gene is not matched at one end of the junction; a read error may be the cause. The chain carries TRBV7-3 and TRBJ2-2; 9 nucleotides align to TRBD2. The CDR3 covers 15 residues. Germline V lookup: CDR1 SGHTA, CDR2 FQGTGA. The CDR3 DNA is TGTGCCAGCAGCCCTCTAGCGGGGAACACCAGGGAGCTGTTTTTT. Its translation: CASSPLAGNTRELFF.

The chain combines TRBV5-1 with TRBJ2-6, with TRBD1 matching 11 bases. Per the germline V gene, CDR1 is SGHRS and CDR2 is YFSETQ. V dropped 0 bases and J dropped 3; count of bases not matched to a gene: 8. The CDR3 length is 19 residues. CDR3 DNA sequence: TGCGCCAGCAGCTTGGTGATAGGGACAGGGGGAAGTGGGGCCAACGTCCTGACTTTC. This encodes CASSLVIGTGGSGANVLTF.

The chain is built from TRBV14 and TRBJ1-4; possible D gene TRBD1, 5 bases. Germline CDR1 SGHDN, CDR2 FVKESK. V lost 1 base, J lost 10 bases, and 10 bases lay in between. This CDR3 contains 13 residues. The CDR3: CASSQGTSGKLFF. The DNA for the CDR3 is TGTGCCAGCAGCCAAGGGACATCGGGAAAACTGTTTTTT.

The chain links TRBV6-1 to TRBJ2-7; 8 nucleotides line up with TRBD1. Per the germline V gene, CDR1 is MNHNS and CDR2 is SASEGT. J gave up 1 base and V 0 bases, and 5 bases lay outside the gene matches. The CDR3 loop spans 16 amino acids. CDR3 loop: CASSEARTGSSYEQYF. The CDR3 DNA sequence: TGTGCCAGCAGTGAAGCGAGGACAGGGTCGTCCTACGAGCAGTACTTC.

The rearrangement joins TRBV5-1 to TRBJ2-1, with a tentative D call TRBD2 (5 bases). V dropped 0 bases and J dropped 2 bases, with 6 bases sitting between them. Germline CDR1 is SGHRS and CDR2 is YFSETQ. This CDR3 is built from 14 residues. CDR3 bases: TGCGCCAGCAGCTTGGGACTAACCTACAATGAGCAGTTCTTC. Translating it yields CASSLGLTYNEQFF.

The rearrangement joins TRBV18 to TRBJ2-4; tentatively, D is TRBD1 (5 bases). CDR3 length equals 14 residues. Germline CDR1 and CDR2: KGHSH and LQKENI. V lost 6 bases and J 2 bases, leaving 11 bases between the germline ends. Here the CDR3 reads CASSLDSSKNIQYF. The CDR3 nucleotides are TGTGCCAGCTCCCTTGACAGCTCCAAAAACATTCAGTACTTC.

This clone was seen only once. J is TRBJ1-5 and V is TRBV7-2; unclear D gene. The CDR3 length is 14 residues. V lost 1 base to trimming and J lost 6 bases, with 10 bases between them. CDR1 is SGHTA, CDR2 FQGNSA, per germline. The CDR3 sequence: CASSLGLNGQPQHF. In DNA, the CDR3 is TGTGCCAGCAGCTTAGGTTTGAACGGTCAGCCCCAGCATTTT.

In this sample, this clone turned up once. The V and J genes are TRBV5-4 and TRBJ2-1; TRBD2 aligns across 10 bases. V shed 2 bases, J shed 0 bases, and the junction held 5 bases outside the gene matches. The length of the CDR3 is 17 residues. CDR1 is SGHNT and CDR2 is YYREEE in the germline V gene (reference sequence). The CDR3 DNA reads as TGTGCCAGCAGCTTTAGCGGGGGGTCAAGCTCCTACAATGAGCAGTTCTTC. This codes for CASSFSGGSSSYNEQFF.